This is a list of T cell receptor beta chains from one sample in a study of identical twins. TCRdb re-analysed the 5' RACE reads in MiXCR, keeping a single row per CDR3 protein. The repertoire holds about 470,000 distinct CDR3 sequences, 20% to 30% seen once, with just under 3% in the top ten. The same data also contributed to another study, on T cells expressing NK-cell markers.

Sequencing used CD4+ T cells sorted from blood. All receptors come from a woman under 30 in good health. CDR3s include the opening cysteine and the closing phenylalanine or tryptophan. D genes are given only for firm matches. Size is omitted from some rows. Given values are once, few, many or a class for expanded clones.

abundance | j_gene | d_gene | v_gene | CDR3nt | CDR3aa
. | TRBJ2-1 | TRBD2 | TRBV5-1 | TGCGCCAGCAGCTTGTACACTAGCGACTACAATGAGCAGTTCTTC | CASSLYTSDYNEQFF
few | TRBJ2-1 | . | TRBV11-2 | TGTGCCAGCAGCGACAGGGAGCAGTTCTTC | CASSDREQFF
. | TRBJ1-3 | . | TRBV29-1 | TGCAGCGTTGACCAGGGGACGGACACCATATATTTT | CSVDQGTDTIYF
few | TRBJ2-1 | TRBD1 | TRBV11-2 | TGTGCCAGCAGCTTATTGACAGGGGACAATGAGCAGTTCTTC | CASSLLTGDNEQFF
few | TRBJ1-1 | . | TRBV5-5 | TGTGCCAGCAGCTTCAACCAGAACACTGAAGCTTTCTTT | CASSFNQNTEAFF
. | TRBJ1-1 | . | TRBV6-2/TRBV6-3 | TGTGCCAGCAGTTACTCCTGGCGGAGGAACACTGAAGCTTTCTTT | CASSYSWRRNTEAFF
. | TRBJ2-4 | . | TRBV5-1 | TGCGCCAGCAGCTTTGACTCAAACATTCAGTACTTC | CASSFDSNIQYF
. | TRBJ2-7 | . | TRBV7-4 | TGTGCCAGCAGCCCCCGGGGGCGGTACGAGCAGTACTTC | CASSPRGRYEQYF
. | TRBJ2-3 | . | TRBV29-1 | TGCAGCGTTCGCGGAGACTACACAGATACGCAGTATTTT | CSVRGDYTDTQYF
. | TRBJ2-6 | . | TRBV4-2 | TGTGCCAGCAGCCAAGTTAGGGACTCTGGGGCCAACGTCCTGACTTTC | CASSQVRDSGANVLTF
few | TRBJ2-1 | . | TRBV6-2/TRBV6-3 | TGTGCCAGCAGTTACCTTAGCTCCTACAATGAGCAGTTCTTC | CASSYLSSYNEQFF
few | TRBJ2-1 | TRBD2 | TRBV5-1 | TGCGCCAGCAGTCGGATGGCGGGACTAGCGGGAGGGTTATACAATGAGCAGTTCTTC | CASSRMAGLAGGLYNEQFF
few | TRBJ2-5 | TRBD2 | TRBV4-2 | TGTGCCAGCAGCCAGGTTGCGGGAGTGTTAGGGACCCAGTACTTC | CASSQVAGVLGTQYF